This T cell receptor beta chain was observed in a study of blood T cell repertoires in COVID-19. Sequenced by immunoSEQ multiplex PCR; TCRdb stores in-frame clones only, minus some. The table includes 180,000 or so clones, roughly 80% detected once. Per the germline V gene, CDR1 is SGHVS and CDR2 is FQNEAQ. V dropped 2 bases and J dropped 1 base, with 15 bases sitting between them. There are 17 residues in the CDR3. The TCR originated in a man aged 45-65 years who had recovered from COVID-19. The chain employs TRBV7-8 and TRBJ2-1; D perhaps matches TRBD1 (7 bases). Sequencing was carried out using peripheral blood. CDR3 coding DNA: TGTGCCAGCAGCTTAATAGGAGGGGGCAGATCCTACAATGAGCAGTTCTTC. This translates into CASSLIGGGRSYNEQFF.